Shown below are 32 T cell receptor beta chains from a single sample sequenced in a study of T cell clonotyping in hematopoietic cell transplantation. The method was immunoSEQ multiplex PCR; TCRdb's version includes in-frame clones alone and lacks a portion of them. The data show tens of thousands of clones, 90% to 96% seen once. Time point denoted: recipient sample about 28 days before transplant, after cytoreduction. The sequences come from peripheral blood mononuclear cells, collected before stem cell transplant. These receptors originate from a woman in her fifties or sixties with acute myeloid leukemia. Some clones in this sample may be carry-over from other donors' samples.

The rearrangement uses TRBV29-1 and TRBJ2-2; 8 bases match TRBD1. V dropped 4 bases and J dropped 6; count of bases not matched to a gene: 7. The germline V gene has CDR1 SQVTM and CDR2 ANQGSEA. The CDR3 covers 14 residues. The CDR3 sequence: CSVGGRGRAGELFF. In DNA, the CDR3 is TGCAGCGTTGGGGGCAGGGGGCGGGCCGGGGAGCTGTTTTTT.

The chain combines TRBV5-1 with TRBJ2-7, with 10 bases that match TRBD2. CDR1 SGHRS and CDR2 YFSETQ come from the germline V gene. Trimming at V came to 6 bases and at J to 4 bases, leaving 10 bases not matched to a gene. This CDR3 contains 15 residues. The CDR3 sequence is CASKRGGLDVYEQYF. The CDR3 nucleotides are TGCGCCAGCAAGCGGGGGGGCCTAGATGTGTACGAGCAGTACTTC.

This chain links TRBV29-1 with TRBJ1-2; tentative D call: TRBD1 (6 bases). CDR1 SQVTM and CDR2 ANQGSEA come from the germline V gene. Between the trimmed V and J ends, which lost 1 base and 2 bases, there was a span of 11 bases. The CDR3 sequence is 14 residues long. CDR3: CSVEGGQTNYGYTF. CDR3 bases: TGCAGCGTTGAAGGTGGACAGACAAACTATGGCTACACCTTC. The entire variable domain, with the rest obtained from reference TRBV29-1 and TRBJ1-2, is as follows: SAVISQKPSRDICQRGTSLTIQCQVDSQVTMMFWYRQQPGQSLTLIATANQGSEATYESGFVIDKFPISRPNLTFSTLTVSNMSPEDSSIYLCSVEGGQTNYGYTFGSGTRLTVV.

The rearrangement links TRBV27 to TRBJ1-5; no clear D. The CDR3 extends over 14 amino acids. Trimming removed 8 bases at V and 1 base at J, with 12 bases between. In germline, CDR1 is MNHEY, CDR2 SMNVEV (reference sequence). CDR3 sequence: CASAYEASNQPQHF. CDR3 nucleotide sequence: TGTGCCAGCGCCTACGAGGCAAGCAATCAGCCCCAGCATTTT.

CDR3 protein: CATSWTGAYEQYF. CDR3 nucleotide sequence: TGTGCCACCTCGTGGACAGGTGCCTACGAGCAGTACTTC. The genes are TRBV28 and TRBJ2-7; 7 positions match TRBD1. Germline V CDR1 and CDR2: MDHEN, SYDVKM. V lost 10 bases to trimming and J lost 2 bases; unmatched junction nucleotides: 8. This CDR3 is 13 amino acids long.

V gene TRBV27 combines with J gene TRBJ2-7; D uncertain. CDR1 and CDR2 from the germline V gene are MNHEY and SMNVEV (reference sequence). This CDR3 region has 11 residues. The V end was cut by 6 bases, the J end by 3 bases, with 6 bases between. CDR3 sequence (DNA): TGTGCCAGCAGGCAAGTCTACGAGCAGTACTTC. Amino acids: CASRQVYEQYF.

In its sample, this clone was seen once. The chain carries TRBV13 and TRBJ2-5; 10 nucleotides align to TRBD1. This CDR3 is 15 amino acids long. CDR1 is PRHDT, CDR2 FYEKMQ, per germline (reference sequence). V lost 5 bases to trimming and J lost 5 bases; unmatched junction nucleotides: 8. CDR3 sequence (DNA): TGTGCCAGCAGCCTAAGACAGGGGGCCTGGGAGACCCAGTACTTC. Translated: CASSLRQGAWETQYF.

V gene TRBV5-4 combines with J gene TRBJ2-1; no reliable D call. The CDR3 sequence is 12 residues long. V was clipped by 4 bases and J by 3 bases, with 5 bases between them. CDR1 is SGHNT, CDR2 YYREEE, per germline (reference sequence). The CDR3 here is CASSRDYNEQFF. The CDR3 DNA reads as TGTGCCAGCAGCCGAGACTACAATGAGCAGTTCTTC.

This clone has just one count. This chain uses TRBV7-9 with TRBJ1-4, with D unresolved. Germline V gene sequence: CDR1 SEHNR, CDR2 FQNEAQ (reference sequence). This CDR3 contains 13 residues. The V gene lost 5 bases and the J gene lost 7 bases, with 11 bases spanning the gap. CDR3 amino acids: CASSSQEGEKLFF. The CDR3 DNA reads TGTGCCAGCAGCAGCCAAGAGGGTGAAAAACTGTTTTTT.

This clone appeared once. The CDR3 bases are TGCGCCAGCAGCCAAGTATACTGGGGCGACACTGAAGCTTTCTTT. Its protein is CASSQVYWGDTEAFF. V usage is TRBV4-1 and J usage is TRBJ1-1; possible D gene TRBD1, 5 bases. The CDR3 is 15 amino acids. Trimming removed 1 base at V and 3 bases at J, with 12 bases between. The germline CDR1 and CDR2 sequences are MGHRA and YSYEKL.

For the CDR3, the DNA is TGCGCCAGCAGCTTGGTCCCGCGGGCCGGCAATGAGCAGTTCTTC. Its protein is CASSLVPRAGNEQFF. J is TRBJ2-1 and V is TRBV5-1; TRBD2 might be the D (5 bases). Per germline, CDR1 SGHRS and CDR2 YFSETQ. This CDR3 comprises 15 residues. V was trimmed by 0 bases and J by 6 bases, leaving 13 bases between them.

The chain joins TRBV2 to TRBJ2-7; 9 bases match TRBD2. The CDR3 has 14 residues. Germline trimming cut 7 bases from V and 4 bases from J; bases unmatched to any gene: 8. CDR1 and CDR2 from the germline V gene are SNHLY and FYNNEI. CDR3 sequence reads: CASNMVAGVYEQYF. The CDR3 DNA reads TGTGCCAGCAACATGGTAGCGGGGGTGTACGAGCAGTACTTC.

This clone occurred a few times. The gene calls are TRBV5-1 and TRBJ1-2; TRBD1 matches at 7 bases. Per the germline V gene, CDR1 is SGHRS and CDR2 is YFSETQ. CDR3 length: 15 residues. V shed 3 bases and J 5 bases; nucleotides not matched to a gene: 10. The CDR3 here is CASSWAGDSSYGYTF. In DNA, the CDR3 is TGCGCCAGCAGCTGGGCGGGGGACAGCAGTTATGGCTACACCTTC.

This CDR3 is CASRDIRNSPLHF. Written as DNA, the CDR3 is TGTGCCAGCAGGGACATTCGGAATTCACCCCTCCACTTT. J is TRBJ1-6 and V is TRBV6-1, with D possibly matching TRBD1 (5 bases). Germline CDR1 MNHNS, CDR2 SASEGT. Trimming took 6 bases from V and 7 from J, leaving 10 bases between them. The CDR3 is made up of 13 amino acids.

The V and J genes are TRBV28 and TRBJ1-5; possibly TRBD1 for D (6 bases). Germline CDR1 and CDR2: MDHEN and SYDVKM. Trimming cost V 6 bases and J 0 bases, with 9 bases left between them. CDR3 length: 14 residues. The CDR3 DNA reads TGTGCCAGCAGCAAAGGGGGTAGCAATCAGCCCCAGCATTTT. Translated, it gives CASSKGGSNQPQHF.

Concerning this clone: The same CDR3 also results from other DNA sequences found in this sample. The DNA of the CDR3 is TGTGCCATCAGTGAGTCTGGTAGCGGAGTACAAGAGACCCAGTACTTC. Protein sequence: CAISESGSGVQETQYF. The genes are TRBV10-3 and TRBJ2-5, with D perhaps matching TRBD2 (6 bases). The CDR3 loop spans 16 amino acids. V was cut by 0 bases and J by 2 bases, with 13 bases left in between. CDR1 is ENHRY, CDR2 SYGVKD, per germline.

This chain links TRBV5-1 with TRBJ1-2; no clear D. The CDR3 is 14 residues long. Germline V CDR1 and CDR2: SGHRS, YFSETQ. The germline V and J ends were trimmed by 0 bases and 4 bases, with 10 bases remaining between them. The CDR3 is CASSLEVSVYGYTF. The CDR3 bases are TGCGCCAGCAGCTTGGAGGTTTCAGTCTATGGCTACACCTTC. Full variable domain (outside the CDR3, taken from reference TRBV5-1 and TRBJ1-2): KAGVTQTPRYLIKTRGQQVTLSCSPISGHRSVSWYQQTPGQGLQFLFEYFSETQRNKGNFPGRFSGRQFSNSRSEMNVSTLELGDSALYLCASSLEVSVYGYTFGSGTRLTVV.

The chain recombines TRBV2 with TRBJ2-2; D not resolved. Trimming took 6 bases from V and 0 from J, leaving 8 bases between them. Germline CDR1 and CDR2: SNHLY and FYNNEI. The CDR3 runs 14 residues. CDR3 in amino acids: CASSPSANTGELFF. The CDR3, as DNA: TGTGCCAGCAGCCCTAGTGCGAACACCGGGGAGCTGTTTTTT.

The chain uses TRBV2 and TRBJ1-5, with a tentative D call TRBD1 (5 bases). CDR3 length: 15 amino acids. Trimming cost V 4 bases and J 0 bases, with 10 bases left between them. Germline loops: CDR1 SNHLY, CDR2 FYNNEI. The CDR3 region has the DNA TGTGCCAGCAGTGGGCAGGGTATTAGCAATCAGCCCCAGCATTTT. It is translated as CASSGQGISNQPQHF.

V and J are TRBV9 and TRBJ2-4; TRBD2 is a possible D gene (7 bases). V dropped 3 bases and J dropped 8 bases, with 12 bases sitting between them. The CDR3 is made up of 13 amino acids. Germline V CDR1 and CDR2: SGDLS, YYNGEE. The CDR3 DNA sequence: TGTGCCAGCAGCGACGGGGGGCCAGACATTCAGTACTTC. Protein product: CASSDGGPDIQYF.

The V and J genes are TRBV7-3 and TRBJ1-2; D is unresolved. CDR3 length: 13 amino acids. CDR1 and CDR2 from the germline V gene are SGHTA and FQGTGA. Trimming cost V 0 bases and J 8 bases, with 10 bases left between them. The CDR3 loop is CASSLTGGVGYTF. The DNA for the CDR3 is TGTGCCAGCAGCTTAACGGGAGGAGTCGGCTACACCTTC.

In DNA form, the CDR3 reads TGTGCCAGCAGTGAGAAGGGGGGTTCTGAAGCTTTCTTT. This codes for CASSEKGGSEAFF. The V and J genes are TRBV2 and TRBJ1-1; tentatively, D is TRBD1 (6 bases). The ends were cut back, 3 bases at V and 6 bases at J, with 11 bases in the middle. Germline V gene data show CDR1 as SNHLY and CDR2 as FYNNEI. This CDR3 is 13 amino acids long.

The rearrangement uses TRBV19 and TRBJ2-2; 8 bases fit TRBD1. Germline loops: CDR1 LNHDA, CDR2 SQIVND (reference sequence). The CDR3 sequence is 13 residues long. Trimming removed 8 bases from V and 7 bases from J; junction bases left unmatched: 6. The CDR3 sequence is CASQPGGHGELFF. CDR3 in DNA: TGTGCCAGTCAGCCAGGGGGCCACGGGGAGCTGTTTTTT.

This chain joins TRBV2 and TRBJ2-6; D is undetermined. The CDR3 has 15 residues. Trimming took 5 bases from V and 1 from J, leaving 9 bases between them. CDR1 is SNHLY, CDR2 FYNNEI, per germline. CDR3 nucleotides: TGTGCCAGCAGTCTCGGGCTGTCTGGGGCCAACGTCCTGACTTTC. This gives the protein CASSLGLSGANVLTF.

The gene calls are TRBV19 and TRBJ1-2; D is unclear. There are 17 residues in the CDR3. Germline V gives CDR1 LNHDA, CDR2 SQIVND (reference sequence). Trimming shortened V by 5 bases and J by 6 bases, and 25 bases separated the two germline ends. CDR3 bases: TGTGCCAGTAGTTCAAGAACCGGACGGCCTGGATGGGATGGCTACACCTTC. Translated: CASSSRTGRPGWDGYTF.

The chain couples TRBV7-8 to TRBJ1-2; D gene ambiguous. The germline gives CDR1 SGHVS, CDR2 FQNEAQ. Trimming shortened V by 5 bases and J by 5 bases, and 18 bases separated the two germline ends. This CDR3 has 15 residues. The DNA of the CDR3 is TGTGCCAGCAGCACGAACCGGGGTTGGGGTTATGGCTACACCTTC. Its translation: CASSTNRGWGYGYTF.

The CDR3 nucleotides are TGTGCCAGCAGTTGGGACTATGGCTACACCTTC. Protein product: CASSWDYGYTF. V and J are TRBV6-5 and TRBJ1-2, with D unclear. CDR1 and CDR2 (germline): MNHEY, SVGAGI. This CDR3 region has 11 residues. V was pared by 4 bases and J by 3 bases, with 3 bases between.

This chain uses TRBV6-5 with TRBJ2-1, with unresolved D. The CDR3 spans 15 residues. Germline CDR1 is MNHEY and CDR2 is SVGAGI. The V and J ends lost 0 bases and 6 bases respectively, with 12 bases between them. The CDR3 region is CASSYSILQSNEQFF. The CDR3 DNA follows: TGTGCCAGCAGTTACTCGATTCTACAGAGCAATGAGCAGTTCTTC.

The chain joins TRBV28 to TRBJ2-3, with TRBD1 matching over 9 bases. After removal of 6 bases from V and 1 base from J, the junction contained 8 bases not matched to a gene. Germline lookup yields CDR1 MDHEN and CDR2 SYDVKM. The CDR3 consists of 16 residues. This CDR3 reads CASSVLRDRGTDTQYF. The CDR3 DNA is TGTGCCAGCAGCGTGCTACGGGACAGGGGCACAGATACGCAGTATTTT.

This clone has a single count. The V and J genes are TRBV19 and TRBJ1-4; D gene uncertain. CDR3 length: 16 residues. The germline gives CDR1 LNHDA, CDR2 SQIVND (reference sequence). The V gene lost 3 bases and the J gene lost 10 bases, with 21 bases spanning the gap. The CDR3 protein is CASSIFRRDVSGKLFF. The CDR3 bases are TGTGCCAGTAGTATTTTTCGGCGTGATGTATCCGGAAAACTGTTTTTT.

This rearrangement joins TRBV10-3 to TRBJ2-1; no firm D call. There are 17 residues in the CDR3. Germline V lookup: CDR1 ENHRY, CDR2 SYGVKD. The V gene lost 1 base and the J gene lost 1 base, with 14 bases spanning the gap. The CDR3 bases are TGTGCCATCAGTGAGTTCCCTAGAGTTTTATCCTACAATGAGCAGTTCTTC. Protein product: CAISEFPRVLSYNEQFF.

This chain joins TRBV6-5 and TRBJ1-2; 7 bases fit TRBD1. Germline lookup yields CDR1 MNHEY and CDR2 SVGAGI. The CDR3 is 14 amino acids. J lost 8 bases, V lost 6 bases, and 12 bases had no gene match. The CDR3 nucleotides are TGTGCCAGCAGCCGCGCGGCAGGGGGGGACGGCTACACCTTC. Its translation: CASSRAAGGDGYTF.